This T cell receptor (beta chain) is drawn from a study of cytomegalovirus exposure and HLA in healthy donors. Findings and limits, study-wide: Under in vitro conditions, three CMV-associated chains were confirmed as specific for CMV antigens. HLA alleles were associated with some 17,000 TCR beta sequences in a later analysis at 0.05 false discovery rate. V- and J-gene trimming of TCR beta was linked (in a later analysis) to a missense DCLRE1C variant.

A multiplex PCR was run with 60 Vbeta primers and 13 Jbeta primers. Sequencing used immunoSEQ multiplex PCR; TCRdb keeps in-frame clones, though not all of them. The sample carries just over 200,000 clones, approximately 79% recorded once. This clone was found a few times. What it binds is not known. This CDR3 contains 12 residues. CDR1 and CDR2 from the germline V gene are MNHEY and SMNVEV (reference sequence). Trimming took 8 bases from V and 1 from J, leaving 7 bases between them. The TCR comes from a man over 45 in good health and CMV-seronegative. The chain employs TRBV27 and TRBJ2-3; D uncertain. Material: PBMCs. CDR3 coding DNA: TGTGCCAGCGGCCCAGGCACAGATACGCAGTATTTT. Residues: CASGPGTDTQYF.